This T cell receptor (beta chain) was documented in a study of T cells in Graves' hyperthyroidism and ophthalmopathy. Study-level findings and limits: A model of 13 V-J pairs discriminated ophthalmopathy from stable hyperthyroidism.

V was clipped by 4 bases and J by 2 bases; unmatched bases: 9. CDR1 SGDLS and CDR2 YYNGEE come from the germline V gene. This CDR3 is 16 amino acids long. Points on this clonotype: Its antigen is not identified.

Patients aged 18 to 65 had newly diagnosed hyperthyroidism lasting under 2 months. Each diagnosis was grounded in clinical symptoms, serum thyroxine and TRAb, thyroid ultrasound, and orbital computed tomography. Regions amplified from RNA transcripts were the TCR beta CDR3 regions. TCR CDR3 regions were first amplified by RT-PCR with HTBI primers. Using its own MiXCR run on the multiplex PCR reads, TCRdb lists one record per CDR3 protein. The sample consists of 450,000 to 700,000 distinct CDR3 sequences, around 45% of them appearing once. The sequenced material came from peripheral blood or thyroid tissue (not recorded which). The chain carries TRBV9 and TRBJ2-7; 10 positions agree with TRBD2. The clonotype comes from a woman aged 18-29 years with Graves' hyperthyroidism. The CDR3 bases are TGTGCCAGCAGCCCACGGAGCGGGGGGGGGGCCTACGAGCAGTACTTC. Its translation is CASSPRSGGGAYEQYF.